This entry lists 10 T cell receptor beta chains sequenced from one sample in a study of OX40 agonist ivuxolimab in advanced cancers. The library was produced with the immunoSEQ multiplex PCR assay. Entries here come from immuneACCESS through TCRdb and include only in-frame sequences with V and J called. Some clones fail to appear in such tables; in the studies checked, an unresolved V gene covers under half of the shortfall, and the cause of the remainder is unknown. Within this sample are some 41,000 clones, with roughly 81% of them counted one time only. About 15% of the sample comes from the top ten. The sample in question was CD4+ or CD8+ T cells sorted from blood, obtained in a trial of the OX40 agonist ivuxolimab. The source is an adult with an advanced solid tumor such as melanoma, head and neck, liver or kidney cancer.

This chain uses TRBV19 with TRBJ2-7; TRBD2 is a possible D gene (6 bases). Germline values: CDR1 LNHDA, CDR2 SQIVND (reference sequence). The CDR3 runs 15 residues. V lost 3 bases and J 0 bases, leaving 12 bases between the germline ends. The DNA for the CDR3 is TGTGCCAGTAGTATCGGTGCGGGGAGCTCCTACGAGCAGTACTTC. Translation gives CASSIGAGSSYEQYF.

The gene calls are TRBV19 and TRBJ1-5; maybe TRBD1 (6 bases). Germline loops: CDR1 LNHDA, CDR2 SQIVND (reference sequence). Trimming removed 3 bases from V and 4 bases from J, with 10 bases in between. The CDR3 length is 14 residues. CDR3 protein: CASSIWTENQPQHF. The CDR3 DNA follows: TGTGCCAGTAGTATCTGGACAGAGAATCAGCCCCAGCATTTT.

V and J are TRBV30 and TRBJ2-7; D is unresolved. Trimming pared 8 bases from V and 2 bases from J, leaving 10 bases between. Per germline, CDR1 GTSNPN and CDR2 SVGIG (reference sequence). The CDR3 sequence is 11 residues long. The CDR3 region has the DNA TGTGCCCAAGGAAGTACCTACGAGCAGTACTTC. Translating gives CAQGSTYEQYF.

This clone was recorded once. The chain couples TRBV7-9 to TRBJ1-4, with 8 bases matching TRBD1. V was pared by 4 bases and J by 6 bases, with 7 bases of the junction left unmatched. CDR1 SEHNR and CDR2 FQNEAQ come from the germline V gene (reference sequence). This CDR3 has 15 residues. CDR3 amino acids: CASSWGDRGDEKLFF. The CDR3 DNA reads as TGTGCCAGCAGCTGGGGAGACAGGGGAGATGAAAAACTGTTTTTT.

The gene calls are TRBV5-1 and TRBJ2-7; D unresolved. Between the trimmed V and J ends, which lost 1 base and 2 bases, there was a span of 7 bases. CDR1 is SGHRS, CDR2 YFSETQ, per germline. This CDR3 has 13 residues. CDR3 sequence (DNA): TGCGCCAGCAGCTTGACAGCCGCCTACGAGCAGTACTTC. Translating gives CASSLTAAYEQYF.

J is TRBJ2-2 and V is TRBV19; possibly TRBD2 for D (6 bases). There are 11 residues in the CDR3. Germline CDR1 and CDR2: LNHDA and SQIVND (reference sequence). V lost 10 bases to trimming and J lost 7 bases, with 10 bases between them. The CDR3 DNA reads TGTGCCATTGGCGGGATCGGGGAGCTGTTTTTT. This sequence encodes CAIGGIGELFF. Looking up the rest from reference TRBV19 and TRBJ2-2 gives the full variable domain: DGGITQSPKYLFRKEGQNVTLSCEQNLNHDAMYWYRQDPGQGLRLIYYSQIVNDFQKGDIAEGYSVSREKKESFPLTVTSAQKNPTAFYLCAIGGIGELFFGEGSRLTVL.

This clone was counted once. The chain joins TRBV7-3 to TRBJ2-1; 10 nucleotides agree with TRBD2. CDR1 and CDR2 (germline): SGHTA, FQGTGA. Losses at the gene ends were 4 bases for V and 3 bases for J; bases not matched to a gene: 0. CDR3 length: 14 amino acids. The CDR3 region is CASSSSGGYNEQFF. CDR3 DNA sequence: TGTGCCAGCAGCTCTAGCGGGGGCTACAATGAGCAGTTCTTC.

The J gene is TRBJ2-1, the V gene TRBV6-4, with 8 bases matching TRBD2. CDR3 length: 15 amino acids. Trimming cost V 0 bases and J 7 bases; bases outside gene matches: 5. Per the germline V gene, CDR1 is MRHNA and CDR2 is SNTAGT. CDR3 DNA sequence: TGTGCCAGCAGTGACTCGTTGGGCGGGAGGAATGAGCAGTTCTTC. This codes for CASSDSLGGRNEQFF.

This clone occurred once. J is TRBJ2-1 and V is TRBV4-3; maybe TRBD1 (6 bases). Germline loops: CDR1 LGHNA, CDR2 YSLEER. V lost 0 bases to trimming and J lost 15 bases, with 21 bases between them. This CDR3 spans 15 amino acids. CDR3 sequence (DNA): TGCGCCAGCAGCCAAGATAGGGGAGATGCCCGAGGGGGGTTCTTC. Translating it yields CASSQDRGDARGGFF.

The rearrangement uses TRBV9 and TRBJ1-2, with a tentative D call TRBD1 (5 bases). Looked up from germline, CDR1 is SGDLS and CDR2 is YYNGEE. The CDR3 has 15 residues. The V gene lost 0 bases and the J gene lost 0 bases, with 9 bases spanning the gap. CDR3 residues: CASSVDGAPNYGYTF. CDR3 bases: TGTGCCAGCAGCGTAGACGGGGCCCCTAACTATGGCTACACCTTC.